The sequence of this T cell receptor (beta chain) was determined in a study of regulatory T cells in long-lasting Graves disease. Overall study findings and caveats: Peripheral blood was the sole material, not thyroid tissue.

Remarks on this clonotype: The target antigen is unknown. A read error is the likely source, as a far larger clone sits one nucleotide away.

With 3 bases removed from V and 0 bases from J, the gap between germline ends came to 12 bases. This CDR3 contains 16 residues. The time point here: persistent/refractory GD, antithyroid drugs over 5 years with positive TRAb. TCR sequences were obtained from RNA taken from PBMCs. Construction of the TCR beta libraries employed iRepertoire HTBI primers in conjunction with Arm-PCR of CDR3 regions. TCRdb passed the multiplex PCR reads through MiXCR, listing each CDR3 protein once. The table records around 460,000 distinct CDR3 sequences, about 22% of them present only once. V and J are TRBV12-3 or TRBV12-4 and TRBJ1-5; D call uncertain. Here the sequenced sample was peripheral blood mononuclear cells (PBMCs), taken when the disease was refractory, from a patient treated with antithyroid drugs. The TCR was taken from a female donor with Graves disease. CDR3 region: CASSFEDDYSNQPQHF. CDR3 DNA sequence: TGTGCCAGCAGTTTCGAGGACGATTATAGCAATCAGCCCCAGCATTTT.